The T cell receptor (beta chain) described here comes from a study of blood T cells in healthy people across ages. Germline CDR1 reads DFQATT; CDR2 reads SNEGSKA (reference sequence). The J segment lost 7 bases and the V segment lost 6 bases, leaving 11 bases of the junction unmatched. The CDR3 spans 15 residues. Findings and caveats of the study: Per-million-T-cell TCR beta diversity fell roughly linearly with age. Because donor CMV status was unknown, expanded clonotype changes were possibly confounded.

The second PCR ran about 6 to 12 cycles with a sample-barcoded 5' primer and J-beta primers. TCRdb itself ran the 5' RACE reads through MiXCR, one entry per CDR3 protein. The table includes about 670,000 distinct CDR3 sequences, about 43% detected once. Points on this clonotype: Its matching antigen is unknown.

This chain joins TRBV20-1 and TRBJ2-4, with 11 bases fitting TRBD1. This sequence was found in a man at least 80 years old in good health. Source material: blood. Written as DNA, the CDR3 is TGCAGTGCCACCCGGGACAGGGGGGGCGGGAACATTCAGTACTTC. It is translated as CSATRDRGGGNIQYF.